This T cell receptor (beta chain) came from a study of blood T cell repertoires in COVID-19. Germline V lookup: CDR1 GTSNPN, CDR2 SVGIG (reference sequence). Deletions cut 2 bases from V and 0 bases from J, with 11 bases between. The CDR3 totals 15 residues. In the authors' workflow: For nucleated cells, counts were estimated from reference gene primer amplification. The repertoire was sequenced with immunoSEQ multiplex PCR; TCRdb's copy has only in-frame clones and lacks some. V, J and clone size derive from that table, while D and trimming were established from the DNA sequence. This sample yields 350,000 or so clones, of which about nine tenths are seen a single time; approximately 4.1% belongs to the top ten.

This receptor was obtained from a woman aged 60-70 years with COVID-19, enrolled during active disease. The rearrangement joins TRBV30 to TRBJ1-5; maybe TRBD1 (5 bases). Source material: peripheral blood. The chain's CDR3 is CAWSTRGTSNQPQHF. The CDR3 DNA reads as TGTGCCTGGAGTACACGGGGGACTAGCAATCAGCCCCAGCATTTT. The full variable domain, completed using reference TRBV30 and TRBJ1-5, is SQTIHQWPATLVQPVGSPLSLECTVEGTSNPNLYWYRQAAGRGLQLLFYSVGIGQISSEVPQNLSASRPQDRQFILSSKKLLLSDSGFYLCAWSTRGTSNQPQHFGDGTRLSIL.